This T cell receptor beta chain was recovered during a study of technical replicates of blood from several donors. Trimming shortened V by 0 bases and J by 10 bases, and 18 bases separated the two germline ends. This CDR3 region has 15 residues. From germline, CDR1 is KGHSH and CDR2 LQKENI. This clone was picked up one time. TCRdb's copy holds only in-frame clones and misses some; the assay was immunoSEQ multiplex PCR. The profile shows under 90,000 clones, 93% of them singletons. This rearrangement joins TRBV18 to TRBJ1-1; D not certain. The sequencing sample was made of T cells isolated from PBMCs. This sequence originates from a human donor in good health. CDR3 sequence (DNA): TGTGCCAGCTCACCACCCAGTGGTCAAGCGGGTAGAGCTTTCTTT. This encodes CASSPPSGQAGRAFF.